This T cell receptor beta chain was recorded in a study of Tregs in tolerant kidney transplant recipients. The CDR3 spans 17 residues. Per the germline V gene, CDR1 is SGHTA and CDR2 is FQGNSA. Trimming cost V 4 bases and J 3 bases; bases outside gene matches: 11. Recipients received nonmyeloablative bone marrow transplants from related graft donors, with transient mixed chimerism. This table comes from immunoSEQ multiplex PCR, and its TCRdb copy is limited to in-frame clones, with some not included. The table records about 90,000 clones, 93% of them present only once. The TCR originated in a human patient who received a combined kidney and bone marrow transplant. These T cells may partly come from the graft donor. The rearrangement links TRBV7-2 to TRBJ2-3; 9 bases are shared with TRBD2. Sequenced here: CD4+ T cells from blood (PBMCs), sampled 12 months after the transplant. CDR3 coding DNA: TGTGCCAGCAGCTACAGTAGCGGGAGATCGCATACAGATACGCAGTATTTT. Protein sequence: CASSYSSGRSHTDTQYF.